The rows below give T cell receptor beta chains drawn from one sample of a study of CD8 T cells in Susac syndrome. TCRdb re-called the immunoSEQ multiplex PCR reads with MiXCR, one entry per CDR3 protein. This table holds over 80,000 distinct CDR3 sequences, about 93% found once. Sequencing was done on a sample of CD8+ T cells from PBMCs. The receptors stem from a human donor with Susac syndrome. Both conserved end residues are part of each CDR3.

J gene	CDR3 length	V gene	CDR3 protein
TRBJ2-6	14	TRBV30	CAWTGVAGANVLTF
TRBJ1-1	13	TRBV6-5	CATGGENRAEAFF
TRBJ2-1	15	TRBV12-3/TRBV12-4	CASSLFQGADNEQFF
TRBJ1-2	12	TRBV12-3/TRBV12-4	CASLSYYGRYTF
TRBJ1-2	13	TRBV5-6	CASFGQGNYGYTF
TRBJ1-1	14	TRBV6-5	CASTSGGEDTEAFF
TRBJ2-6	16	TRBV4-3	CASSHNSGSGANVLTF
TRBJ2-5	14	TRBV3-1	CASSQEPQTETQYF
TRBJ2-3	15	TRBV20-1	CSASSSPMDGDTQYF
TRBJ2-7	12	TRBV29-1	CSGRGANYEQYF
TRBJ1-1	13	TRBV4-1	CASSQVEHTEAFF
TRBJ2-7	11	TRBV7-9	CASSPSYEPYF
TRBJ2-3	15	TRBV12-3/TRBV12-4	CASSPGGAITDTQYF
TRBJ2-5	14	TRBV20-1	CSARAGRAEETQYF
TRBJ2-7	15	TRBV27	CASSPLRDYDRRLSF
TRBJ2-5	18	TRBV12-3/TRBV12-4	CASSLERDRAISQETQYF
TRBJ1-2	14	TRBV25-1	CASSEQGRYYGYTF
TRBJ2-4	15	TRBV7-8	CASSGGLLDKNIQYF
TRBJ1-4	13	TRBV25-1	CASNGATNEKLFF
TRBJ1-2	15	TRBV13	CASSSRWGLDYGYTF
TRBJ2-1	14	TRBV12-3/TRBV12-4	CASTIRGDYNEQFF
TRBJ2-7	16	TRBV29-1	CSVVGDSWGTNYEQYF
TRBJ2-7	15	TRBV4-1	CASSQGQGTTYEQYF
TRBJ2-5	16	TRBV6-1	CASTPGGGREGETQYF
TRBJ2-1	17	TRBV4-3	CASSQDGTSEHYNEQFF
TRBJ2-6	19	TRBV25-1	CASSQPGTGGLSGANVLTF
TRBJ2-1	13	TRBV4-2	CASSPTLNNEQFF
TRBJ2-3	14	TRBV7-6	CASSLLGEEDTQYF
TRBJ2-7	14	TRBV20-1	CSALVTGMSYEQYF
TRBJ2-1	15	TRBV2	CASSEDPRGDNEQFF
TRBJ2-7	11	TRBV5-1	CASSIDFEQYF
TRBJ2-5	13	TRBV29-1	CSVVWRNQETQYF
TRBJ2-1	13	TRBV15	CATSTRTSGEQFF
TRBJ1-1	13	TRBV5-4	CASSSKDWPEAFF
TRBJ2-1	16	TRBV5-4	CASSLGLAGLYNEQFF
TRBJ2-5	15	TRBV27	CASSLSWDTQETQYF
TRBJ2-1	15	TRBV4-1	CASSATGTGIDEQFF
TRBJ2-1	13	TRBV12-3/TRBV12-4	CATSGQGAGEQFF
TRBJ2-7	14	TRBV6-2/TRBV6-3	CASSSVWISYEQYF
TRBJ1-2	15	TRBV4-3	CASSQGDRAYYGYTF
TRBJ2-3	15	TRBV4-2	CASSQAGGHTDTQYF